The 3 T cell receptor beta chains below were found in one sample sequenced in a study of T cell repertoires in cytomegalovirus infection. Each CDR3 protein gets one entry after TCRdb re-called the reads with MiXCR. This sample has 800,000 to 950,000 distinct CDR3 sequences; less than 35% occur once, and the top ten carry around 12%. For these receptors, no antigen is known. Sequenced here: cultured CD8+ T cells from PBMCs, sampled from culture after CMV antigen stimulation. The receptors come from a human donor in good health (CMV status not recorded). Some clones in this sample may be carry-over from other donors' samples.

The CDR3 reads CASRSITGGAWEQFF. The CDR3 bases are TGTGCCAGCAGATCAATCACCGGGGGGGCATGGGAGCAGTTCTTC. V is TRBV6-2 or TRBV6-3 and J is TRBJ2-1, with 8 bases aligning to TRBD2. The CDR3 is made up of 15 amino acids. V was pared by 6 bases and J by 10 bases, with 14 bases of the junction left unmatched. In germline, CDR1 is MNHEY, CDR2 SVGEGT.

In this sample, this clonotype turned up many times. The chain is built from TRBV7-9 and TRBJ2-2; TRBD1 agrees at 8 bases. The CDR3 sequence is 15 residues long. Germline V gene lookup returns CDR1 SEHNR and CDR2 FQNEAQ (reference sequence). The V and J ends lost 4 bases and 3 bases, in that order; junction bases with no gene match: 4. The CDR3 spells CASSSLTGDTGELFF. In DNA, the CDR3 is TGTGCCAGCAGCTCACTGACAGGGGACACCGGGGAGCTGTTTTTT.

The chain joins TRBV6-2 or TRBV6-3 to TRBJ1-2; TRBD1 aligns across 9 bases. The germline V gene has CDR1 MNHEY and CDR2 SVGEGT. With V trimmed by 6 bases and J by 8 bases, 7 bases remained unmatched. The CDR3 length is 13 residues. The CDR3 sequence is CASRAGTGNGYTF. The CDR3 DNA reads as TGTGCCAGCAGAGCCGGGACAGGGAACGGCTACACCTTC.